This T cell receptor (beta chain) was recovered during a study of CD8+ T cells in alopecia areata. The authors extracted RNA and reverse transcribed it into cDNA as the sequencing template. Some clones are missing from TCRdb's copy, which holds only in-frame ones; the method was immunoSEQ multiplex PCR. The profile covers about 37,000 clones, with over 50% appearing a single time and around 1.7% taken by the ten largest. CDR1 and CDR2 (germline): SEHNR, FQNEAQ (reference sequence). V dropped 1 base and J dropped 6 bases, with 11 bases sitting between them. This CDR3 has 14 residues. Sorting of CD4+ cells into CD25+CD127- cells was carried out for roughly five patients. Sorted out of PBMCs were CD4+ T cells and CD8+ T cells.

The TCR comes from a human donor with alopecia areata. The sample consisted of CD4+ Tregs sorted from blood. The chain employs TRBV7-9 and TRBJ2-3; D not certain. The DNA for the CDR3 is TGTGCCAGCAGCTTAGGCAGGTTCACGGATACGCAGTATTTT. Protein: CASSLGRFTDTQYF.